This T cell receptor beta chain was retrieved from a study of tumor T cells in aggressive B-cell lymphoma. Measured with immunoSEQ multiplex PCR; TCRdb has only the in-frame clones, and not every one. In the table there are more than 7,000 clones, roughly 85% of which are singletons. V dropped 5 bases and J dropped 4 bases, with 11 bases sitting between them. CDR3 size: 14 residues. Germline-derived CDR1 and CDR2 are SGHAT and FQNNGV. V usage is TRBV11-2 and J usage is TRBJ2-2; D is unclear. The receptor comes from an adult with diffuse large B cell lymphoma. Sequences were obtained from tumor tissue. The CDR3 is CASSPPGFTGELFF. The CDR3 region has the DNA TGTGCCAGCAGCCCCCCCGGGTTCACCGGGGAGCTGTTTTTT.